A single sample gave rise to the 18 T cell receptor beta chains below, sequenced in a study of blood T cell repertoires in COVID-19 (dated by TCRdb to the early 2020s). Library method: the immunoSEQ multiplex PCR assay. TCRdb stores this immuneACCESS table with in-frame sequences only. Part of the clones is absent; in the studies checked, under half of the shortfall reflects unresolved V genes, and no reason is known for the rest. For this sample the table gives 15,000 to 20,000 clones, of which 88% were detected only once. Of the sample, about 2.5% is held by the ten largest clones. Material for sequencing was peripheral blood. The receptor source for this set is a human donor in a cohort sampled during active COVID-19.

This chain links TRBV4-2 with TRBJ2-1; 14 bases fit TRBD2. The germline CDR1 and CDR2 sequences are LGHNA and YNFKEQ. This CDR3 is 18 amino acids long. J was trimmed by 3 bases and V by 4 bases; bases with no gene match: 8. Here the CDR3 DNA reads TGTGCCAGCAGCCCGGGACTAGCGGGAGAGGGGGTCTACAATGAGCAGTTCTTC. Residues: CASSPGLAGEGVYNEQFF.

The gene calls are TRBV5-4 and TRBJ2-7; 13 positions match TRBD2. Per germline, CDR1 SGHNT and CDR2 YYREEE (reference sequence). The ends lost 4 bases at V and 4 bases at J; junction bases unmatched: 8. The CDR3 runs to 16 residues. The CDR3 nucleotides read TGTGCCAGCAGCCCAAAACTAGCGGGAGGGCAGTACGAGCAGTACTTC. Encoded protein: CASSPKLAGGQYEQYF.

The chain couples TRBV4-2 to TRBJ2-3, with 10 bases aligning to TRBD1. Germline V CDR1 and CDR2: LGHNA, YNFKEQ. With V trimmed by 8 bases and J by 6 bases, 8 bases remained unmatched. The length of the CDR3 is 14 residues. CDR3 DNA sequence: TGTGCCAGCCGGCCGGGACAGGGGATCGATACGCAGTATTTT. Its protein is CASRPGQGIDTQYF.

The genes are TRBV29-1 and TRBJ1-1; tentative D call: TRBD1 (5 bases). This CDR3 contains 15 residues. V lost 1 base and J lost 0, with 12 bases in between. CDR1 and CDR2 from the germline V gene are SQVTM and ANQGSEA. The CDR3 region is CSVEAPGGVNTEAFF. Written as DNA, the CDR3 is TGCAGCGTTGAAGCACCCGGGGGGGTGAACACTGAAGCTTTCTTT.

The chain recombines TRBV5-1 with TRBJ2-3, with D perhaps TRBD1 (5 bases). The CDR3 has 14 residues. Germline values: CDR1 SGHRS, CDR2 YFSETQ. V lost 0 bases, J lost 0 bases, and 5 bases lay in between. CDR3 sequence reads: CASSLGQSTDTQYF. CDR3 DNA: TGCGCCAGCAGCTTGGGACAGAGCACAGATACGCAGTATTTT.

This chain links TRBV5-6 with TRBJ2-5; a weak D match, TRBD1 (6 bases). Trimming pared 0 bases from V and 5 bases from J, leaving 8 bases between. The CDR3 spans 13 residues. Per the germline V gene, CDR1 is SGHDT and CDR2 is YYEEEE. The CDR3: CASSLDRVETQYF. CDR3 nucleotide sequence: TGTGCCAGCAGCTTGGACAGGGTGGAGACCCAGTACTTC.

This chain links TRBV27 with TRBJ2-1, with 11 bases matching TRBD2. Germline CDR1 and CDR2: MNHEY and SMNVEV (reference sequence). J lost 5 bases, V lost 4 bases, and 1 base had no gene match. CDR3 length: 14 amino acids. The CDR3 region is CASSSTSGDNEQFF. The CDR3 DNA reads TGTGCCAGCAGTTCGACTAGCGGGGACAATGAGCAGTTCTTC.

CDR3 residues: CASSVGASSYTDTQYF. As DNA, the CDR3 is TGTGCCAGCAGCGTAGGTGCTAGCAGCTACACAGATACGCAGTATTTT. The rearrangement links TRBV9 to TRBJ2-3; weak D call: TRBD2 (5 bases). Germline V gene data show CDR1 as SGDLS and CDR2 as YYNGEE. This CDR3 has 16 residues. Between the trimmed V and J ends, which lost 0 bases and 2 bases, there was a span of 13 bases.

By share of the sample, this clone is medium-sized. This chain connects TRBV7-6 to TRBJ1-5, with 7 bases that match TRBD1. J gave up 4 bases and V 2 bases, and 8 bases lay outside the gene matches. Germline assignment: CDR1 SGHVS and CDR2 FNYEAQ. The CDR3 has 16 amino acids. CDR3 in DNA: TGTGCCAGCAGCTTAAATGAGGGGGCGGGTAATCAGCCCCAGCATTTT. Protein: CASSLNEGAGNQPQHF.

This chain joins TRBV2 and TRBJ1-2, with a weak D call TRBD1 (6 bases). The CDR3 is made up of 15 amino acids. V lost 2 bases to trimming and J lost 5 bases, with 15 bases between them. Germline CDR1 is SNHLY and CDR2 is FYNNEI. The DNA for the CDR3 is TGTGCCAGCAGTGAAACCGGGACAAGGGCATATGGCTACACCTTC. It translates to CASSETGTRAYGYTF.

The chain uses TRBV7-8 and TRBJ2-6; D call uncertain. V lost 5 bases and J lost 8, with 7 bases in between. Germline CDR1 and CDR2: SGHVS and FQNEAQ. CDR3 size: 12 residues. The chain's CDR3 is CASSPQSNVLTF. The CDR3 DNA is TGTGCCAGCAGCCCCCAGTCCAACGTCCTGACTTTC. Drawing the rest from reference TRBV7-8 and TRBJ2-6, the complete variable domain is GAGVSQSPRYKVAKRGQDVALRCDPISGHVSLFWYQQALGQGPEFLTYFQNEAQLDKSGLPSDRFFAERPEGSVSTLKIQRTQQEDSAVYLCASSPQSNVLTFGAGSRLTVL.

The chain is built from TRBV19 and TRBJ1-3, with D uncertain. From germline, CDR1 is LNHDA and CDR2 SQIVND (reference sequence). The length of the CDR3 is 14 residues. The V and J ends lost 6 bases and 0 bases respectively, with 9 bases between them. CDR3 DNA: TGTGCCAGTAGCCCCGGGAACTCTGGAAACACCATATATTTT. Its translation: CASSPGNSGNTIYF.

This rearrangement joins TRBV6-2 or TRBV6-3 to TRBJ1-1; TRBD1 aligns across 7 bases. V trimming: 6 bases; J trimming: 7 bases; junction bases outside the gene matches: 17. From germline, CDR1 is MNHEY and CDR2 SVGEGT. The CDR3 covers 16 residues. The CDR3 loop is CASSRGQAPLRGEAFF. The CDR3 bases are TGTGCCAGCAGCCGAGGACAGGCCCCCTTGCGAGGTGAAGCTTTCTTT.

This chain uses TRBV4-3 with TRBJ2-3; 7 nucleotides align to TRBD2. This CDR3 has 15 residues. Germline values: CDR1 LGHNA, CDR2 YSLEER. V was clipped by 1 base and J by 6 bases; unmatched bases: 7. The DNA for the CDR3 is TGCGCCAGCAGCCAAGGAGAGGGAGGGCTGGATACGCAGTATTTT. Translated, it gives CASSQGEGGLDTQYF.

The CDR3 nucleotides read TGTGCCAGCAGCTTAGCCTCGTCAGGGGCGTACGAGCAGTACTTC. This translates into CASSLASSGAYEQYF. The chain carries TRBV7-9 and TRBJ2-7; D perhaps matches TRBD1 (6 bases). Trimming left V 0 bases short and J 4 bases short, with 13 bases between. There are 15 residues in the CDR3. In germline, CDR1 is SEHNR, CDR2 FQNEAQ (reference sequence).

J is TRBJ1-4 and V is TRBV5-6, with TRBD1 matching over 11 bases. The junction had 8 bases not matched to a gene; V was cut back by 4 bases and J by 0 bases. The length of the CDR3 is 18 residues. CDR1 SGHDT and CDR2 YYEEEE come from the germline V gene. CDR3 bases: TGTGCCAGCAGCGCCCCCGGGACAGGGGGTGCAACTAATGAAAAACTGTTTTTT. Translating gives CASSAPGTGGATNEKLFF.

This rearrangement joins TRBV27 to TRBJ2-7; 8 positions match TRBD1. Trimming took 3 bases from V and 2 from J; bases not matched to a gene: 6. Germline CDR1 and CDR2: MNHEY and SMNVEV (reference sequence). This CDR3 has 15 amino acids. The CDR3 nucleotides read TGTGCCAGCAGTTTCCGTCCGGGACAGGCCTACGAGCAGTACTTC. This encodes CASSFRPGQAYEQYF.

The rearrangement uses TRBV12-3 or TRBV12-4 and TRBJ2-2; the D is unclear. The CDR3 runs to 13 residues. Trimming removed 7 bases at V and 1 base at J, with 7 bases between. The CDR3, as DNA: TGTGCCAGCACCCTTATGAACACCGGGGAGCTGTTTTTT. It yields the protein CASTLMNTGELFF.